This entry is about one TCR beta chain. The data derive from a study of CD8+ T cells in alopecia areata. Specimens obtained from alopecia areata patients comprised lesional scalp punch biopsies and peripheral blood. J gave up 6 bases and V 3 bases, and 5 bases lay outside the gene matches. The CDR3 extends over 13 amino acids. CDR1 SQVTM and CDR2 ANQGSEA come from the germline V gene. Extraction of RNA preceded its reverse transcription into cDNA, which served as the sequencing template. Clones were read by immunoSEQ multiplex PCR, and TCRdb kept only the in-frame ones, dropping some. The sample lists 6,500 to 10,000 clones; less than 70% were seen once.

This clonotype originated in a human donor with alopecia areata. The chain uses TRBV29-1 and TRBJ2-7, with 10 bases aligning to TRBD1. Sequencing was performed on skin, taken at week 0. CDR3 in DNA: TGCAGCGTTGACGGGACAGGGGTGGGCGAGCAGTACTTC. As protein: CSVDGTGVGEQYF.